This T cell receptor (beta chain) was captured in a study of T cells in Graves' hyperthyroidism and ophthalmopathy. Study information: Blood was drawn when the patient was first diagnosed and still untreated. Study outcomes and limitations: Most clonotypes expanded in thyroid above 0.001 were likewise present in blood.

On this clonotype: Its antigen remains unknown.

Uncontrolled infection, other autoimmune disease, pregnancy or lactation excluded patients. PBMCs stemmed from over 7.5 ml fresh peripheral blood. It was RNA transcripts that yielded the amplified TCR beta CDR3 regions. During a first-round RT-PCR of the TCR CDR3, the HTBI primer set was used. From the multiplex PCR reads, TCRdb called clonotypes with MiXCR, one entry per CDR3 protein. Among around 690,000 distinct CDR3 sequences, less than 25% were seen once, and the ten largest hold 34%. V was pared by 5 bases and J by 9 bases, with 21 bases of the junction left unmatched. This CDR3 is built from 17 residues. CDR1 and CDR2 (germline): MDHEN, SYDVKM.

The chain joins TRBV28 to TRBJ2-7; 8 positions match TRBD2. This clonotype originated in a man aged 30 to 39 with Graves' ophthalmopathy. Sequences were obtained from blood. The CDR3 region is CASSVNLSGTSKRGQYF. The DNA of the CDR3 is TGTGCCAGCAGTGTTAACCTTTCCGGGACTAGTAAGCGTGGGCAGTACTTC.